This T cell receptor beta chain was recorded in a study of regulatory T cells in long-lasting Graves disease. Findings and caveats of the study: Among samples with persistent disease, TRBV28, TRBJ1-2 and TRBJ2-5 were favored.

The CDR3 has 16 amino acids. The V gene's germline CDR1 is MDHEN and CDR2 SYDVKM. V shed 1 base, J shed 1 base, and the junction held 5 bases outside the gene matches. Time point given: newly diagnosed GD, antithyroid drugs for less than 3 months. Generation of the TCR library employed RNA extracted from PBMCs. At least ten counts were recorded for this clonotype. Its antigen is as yet unknown. To make TCR beta libraries, researchers used iRepertoire HTBI primers and Arm-PCR of CDR3 regions. TCRdb recomputed calls from the multiplex PCR reads with MiXCR, one row per CDR3 protein. This table has 350,000 to 550,000 distinct CDR3 sequences, 12% to 15% appearing once. The same specimen was also included in a second study, on T cells in Graves' hyperthyroidism and ophthalmopathy.

J is TRBJ2-5 and V is TRBV28; 8 positions agree with TRBD1. The source material was peripheral blood mononuclear cells (PBMCs), sampled at new diagnosis, from a patient treated with antithyroid drugs. This clonotype was sampled from a woman aged 50 to 65 with Graves disease. The CDR3 sequence is CASSLLSGGGQETQYF. The DNA of the CDR3 is TGTGCCAGCAGTTTATTGTCAGGGGGCGGCCAAGAGACCCAGTACTTC.